The 24 T cell receptor beta chains given below trace back to one sample, sequenced in a study of blood T cell repertoires in COVID-19. Profiling relied on immunoSEQ multiplex PCR, and the TCRdb table lists in-frame clones only, not all of them. The sample holds roughly 300,000 clones, approximately 81% seen once. The sequenced sample was peripheral blood. The origin of the receptors is a woman aged 55-70 years with active or convalescent COVID-19.

The rearrangement joins TRBV12-3 or TRBV12-4 to TRBJ2-7; 7 bases are shared with TRBD1. The CDR3 covers 13 residues. The V segment lost 7 bases and the J segment 0 bases; nucleotides outside the gene matches: 3. The CDR3 loop is CASTDRASYEQYF. CDR3 bases: TGTGCCAGCACCGACAGGGCCTCCTACGAGCAGTACTTC.

Of note for this clone: This same CDR3 is encoded by further DNA sequences in the sample. The chain has TRBV5-6 and TRBJ1-1, with 7 bases that match TRBD1. This CDR3 region has 12 residues. CDR1 and CDR2 from the germline V gene are SGHDT and YYEEEE. V trimming: 4 bases; J trimming: 5 bases; junction bases outside the gene matches: 2. CDR3 sequence (DNA): TGTGCCAGCAGCCCAGGGGGGACTGAAGCTTTCTTT. It codes for CASSPGGTEAFF.

The CDR3 reads CASSFTGAIYGYTF. DNA for the CDR3: TGTGCCAGCAGCTTTACAGGGGCCATCTATGGCTACACCTTC. The chain employs TRBV7-9 and TRBJ1-2; TRBD1 aligns across 7 bases. Germline CDR1 and CDR2: SEHNR and FQNEAQ (reference sequence). This CDR3 has 14 residues. The trim removed 3 bases at V and 4 bases at J, leaving 5 bases unmatched.

The J gene is TRBJ2-1, the V gene TRBV4-3; the D gene is possibly TRBD2 (6 bases). The CDR3 is 15 residues long. Trimming took off 8 bases at V and 1 base at J, with 15 bases between the two ends. Per the germline V gene, CDR1 is LGHNA and CDR2 is YSLEER. This CDR3 is CASGGSQESYNEQFF. The CDR3 region has the DNA TGCGCCAGCGGGGGGTCTCAAGAATCCTACAATGAGCAGTTCTTC.

The genes are TRBV7-3 and TRBJ2-1; D gene uncertain. Trimming stripped 4 bases from V and 0 bases from J, with 13 bases between. CDR1 is SGHTA, CDR2 FQGTGA, per germline. This CDR3 has 16 amino acids. The CDR3, as DNA: TGTGCCAGCAGCTCCTCCTTGTCCAGCTCCTACAATGAGCAGTTCTTC. Amino acid sequence: CASSSSLSSSYNEQFF.

The chain uses TRBV6-2 or TRBV6-3 and TRBJ1-1; a possible D gene is TRBD1 (6 bases). Per the germline V gene, CDR1 is MNHEY and CDR2 is SVGEGT. Trimming took 4 bases from V and 5 from J, leaving 11 bases between them. The CDR3 has 13 residues. The DNA of the CDR3 is TGTGCCAGCAGTTTAACAGGGTGGACTGAAGCTTTCTTT. It specifies CASSLTGWTEAFF.

The CDR3 loop reads CASSRGGDANEKLFF. The CDR3 DNA reads TGCGCCAGCAGTCGGGGGGGAGACGCAAATGAAAAACTGTTTTTT. The chain joins TRBV5-1 to TRBJ1-4, with TRBD1 as a possible D gene (5 bases). Trimming took 5 bases from V and 5 from J, leaving 16 bases between them. The CDR3 length is 15 residues. The germline CDR1 and CDR2 sequences are SGHRS and YFSETQ.

The rearrangement links TRBV4-1 to TRBJ1-4, with 8 nucleotides matching TRBD1. The CDR3 consists of 16 residues. Germline V gene sequence: CDR1 MGHRA, CDR2 YSYEKL. After removal of 0 bases from V and 5 bases from J, the junction contained 5 bases not matched to a gene. As DNA, the CDR3 is TGCGCCAGCAGCCAAGATCCAGGACAGGGCAATGAAAAACTGTTTTTT. Translation gives CASSQDPGQGNEKLFF.

This rearrangement joins TRBV11-2 to TRBJ1-1, with 11 bases lining up with TRBD1. The CDR3 contains 16 residues. Trimming cost V 0 bases and J 3 bases; bases outside gene matches: 3. Germline values: CDR1 SGHAT, CDR2 FQNNGV. DNA for the CDR3: TGTGCCAGCAGCTTAGAGAGGACAGGGGGCGACACTGAAGCTTTCTTT. It codes for CASSLERTGGDTEAFF.

The gene calls are TRBV7-3 and TRBJ2-5, with 7 positions matching TRBD1. The CDR3 is 14 amino acids. With 5 bases clipped from V and 5 bases from J, the junction kept 8 bases outside the gene matches. Germline CDR1 and CDR2: SGHTA and FQGTGA. The CDR3 nucleotides read TGTGCCAGCAGCGCTGACAGGGAGAGGGAGACCCAGTACTTC. It encodes CASSADRERETQYF.

The chain has TRBV7-2 and TRBJ2-3, with TRBD2 matching 8 bases. V trimming: 5 bases; J trimming: 2 bases; junction bases outside the gene matches: 12. Germline loops: CDR1 SGHTA, CDR2 FQGNSA. The CDR3 length is 17 residues. This CDR3 reads CASSRLGAGAFTDTQYF. The CDR3 DNA follows: TGTGCCAGCAGCAGGCTAGGAGCGGGGGCCTTCACAGATACGCAGTATTTT.

The V gene is TRBV27, the J gene TRBJ2-7; D is possibly TRBD1 (6 bases). Germline V CDR1 and CDR2: MNHEY, SMNVEV (reference sequence). The germline V and J ends were trimmed by 4 bases and 4 bases, with 11 bases remaining between them. The CDR3 spans 13 residues. The CDR3 DNA sequence: TGTGCCAGCAGTTCGACAGGAGAATACGAGCAGTACTTC. Translation: CASSSTGEYEQYF.

The V gene is TRBV7-9, the J gene TRBJ1-4, with TRBD1 matching over 7 bases. Germline loops: CDR1 SEHNR, CDR2 FQNEAQ (reference sequence). The V segment lost 4 bases and the J segment 0 bases; nucleotides outside the gene matches: 2. This CDR3 has 15 amino acids. The CDR3 region is CASSSGQPTNEKLFF. The CDR3 DNA reads TGTGCCAGCAGCTCGGGACAGCCAACTAATGAAAAACTGTTTTTT.

The rearrangement joins TRBV7-6 to TRBJ2-2; 8 bases are shared with TRBD2. Germline V gene data show CDR1 as SGHVS and CDR2 as FNYEAQ. V was clipped by 1 base and J by 4 bases; unmatched bases: 5. The CDR3 extends over 16 amino acids. CDR3 sequence (DNA): TGTGCCAGCAGCTTAGAGCGCGGGGGGACCACCGGGGAGCTGTTTTTT. Its protein is CASSLERGGTTGELFF.

The chain uses TRBV7-2 and TRBJ2-1, with D possibly being TRBD2 (7 bases). Germline lookup yields CDR1 SGHTA and CDR2 FQGNSA. V lost 3 bases to trimming and J lost 2 bases, with 11 bases between them. The CDR3 runs 15 residues. CDR3 residues: CASSLRGGAYNEQFF. The CDR3 DNA follows: TGTGCCAGCAGCTTGAGGGGGGGAGCCTACAATGAGCAGTTCTTC.

The gene calls are TRBV7-9 and TRBJ2-3, with 7 bases that match TRBD2. The germline gives CDR1 SEHNR, CDR2 FQNEAQ (reference sequence). This CDR3 comprises 16 residues. Trimming at V came to 0 bases and at J to 2 bases, leaving 5 bases not matched to a gene. The CDR3 nucleotides are TGTGCCAGCAGCTTAGCTGCCCTAGCGGCCACAGATACGCAGTATTTT. It codes for CASSLAALAATDTQYF.

The gene calls are TRBV12-2 and TRBJ2-3; the table's D call, TRBD2, was not checked against the DNA. TRBV12-2 is described as a pseudogene. The CDR3 consists of 13 residues. The CDR3 protein is CASRYPSRDTQYF. The CDR3 DNA follows: TGTGCAAGTCGCTACCCCTCTAGAGATACGCAGTATTTT.

The chain has TRBV27 and TRBJ2-5; TRBD2 matches 8 bases. The CDR3 covers 15 residues. CDR1 is MNHEY and CDR2 is SMNVEV in the germline V gene (reference sequence). J lost 5 bases, V lost 6 bases, and 11 bases had no gene match. The CDR3 DNA is TGTGCCAGCAGACGGGTGGGACTAGTTGAGGAGACCCAGTACTTC. It translates to CASRRVGLVEETQYF.

This sequence joins TRBV19 and TRBJ1-3; the match to TRBD1 covers 7 bases. V was clipped by 5 bases and J by 2 bases; unmatched bases: 9. The length of the CDR3 is 16 residues. Germline CDR1 is LNHDA and CDR2 is SQIVND (reference sequence). CDR3 sequence: CASSSQGGIPGNTIYF. The CDR3 DNA reads as TGTGCCAGTAGTTCGCAGGGGGGAATCCCTGGAAACACCATATATTTT.

The gene calls are TRBV2 and TRBJ2-5; unclear D gene. In germline, CDR1 is SNHLY, CDR2 FYNNEI. V was pared by 3 bases and J by 5 bases, with 4 bases between. The CDR3 has 11 residues. This CDR3 is CASSERETQYF. The CDR3 DNA sequence: TGTGCCAGCAGTGAGCGGGAGACCCAGTACTTC.

The chain has TRBV11-2 and TRBJ1-1; D ambiguous. V lost 5 bases and J 0 bases, leaving 13 bases between the germline ends. CDR3 length equals 15 residues. Germline CDR1 SGHAT, CDR2 FQNNGV. Here the CDR3 DNA reads TGTGCCAGCAGCCTCCCTGGGAGCTTGAACACTGAAGCTTTCTTT. Amino acid sequence: CASSLPGSLNTEAFF.

The chain is built from TRBV3-1 (or the pseudogene TRBV3-2) and TRBJ2-7; 7 nucleotides align to TRBD1. CDR3 length: 13 residues. Germline V CDR1 and CDR2: LGHDT, YNNKEL (reference sequence). The junction had 4 bases not matched to a gene; V was cut back by 2 bases and J by 6 bases. The CDR3 DNA is TGTGCCAGCAGCCAAAGACAGGGACCCGAGCAGTACTTC. Its translation is CASSQRQGPEQYF.

This chain uses TRBV3-1 (or the pseudogene TRBV3-2) with TRBJ2-1; D not certain. This CDR3 spans 14 amino acids. V shed 6 bases and J shed 7 bases, with 16 bases lying between them. From germline, CDR1 is LGHDT and CDR2 YNNKEL (reference sequence). The CDR3: CASSQTPRPNEQFF. CDR3 DNA: TGTGCCAGCAGTCAAACCCCTAGGCCAAATGAGCAGTTCTTC.

This rearrangement joins TRBV7-3 to TRBJ2-2, with D unresolved. The CDR3 has 11 amino acids. CDR1 is SGHTA and CDR2 is FQGTGA in the germline V gene. The V and J ends lost 5 bases and 4 bases respectively, with 2 bases between them. CDR3 nucleotide sequence: TGTGCCAGCAGCCTCACCGGGGAGCTGTTTTTT. Its translation is CASSLTGELFF.